These 29 T cell receptor beta chains were sequenced from one sample in a study of human T cells and chemical hapten exposure. TCRdb independently ran MiXCR on the RACE reads; one entry per CDR3 protein. The sample comprises 180,000 or so distinct CDR3 sequences, about a fifth of which are singletons, and approximately 6.4% rests with the top ten. Time point meaning: patch test 1, 2 weeks after DPC sensitization. This sample's treatment: therapeutic diphenylcyclopropenone sensitization with weekly scalp DPC. The starting material was whole blood, obtained in connection with sensitization to the hapten diphenylcyclopropenone (DPC). The source is a woman aged 45-60 years with alopecia areata. Some clones in this sample may be carry-over from other donors' samples.

This chain joins TRBV7-9 and TRBJ2-4; 7 bases agree with TRBD1. CDR3 length equals 12 residues. The germline V gene encodes CDR1 SEHNR and CDR2 FQNEAQ (reference sequence). Trimming cost V 4 bases and J 10 bases; bases outside gene matches: 4. CDR3 coding DNA: TGTGCCAGCAGCTCCGGACAGGAAATTCAGTACTTC. Protein: CASSSGQEIQYF. Drawing the rest from reference TRBV7-9 and TRBJ2-4, the complete variable domain is DTGVSQNPRHKITKRGQNVTFRCDPISEHNRLYWYRQTLGQGPEFLTYFQNEAQLEKSRLLSDRFSAERPKGSFSTLEIQRTEQGDSAMYLCASSSGQEIQYFGAGTRLSVL.

V gene TRBV3-1 combines with J gene TRBJ1-5, with 7 bases aligning to TRBD1. V shed 0 bases and J 7 bases; nucleotides not matched to a gene: 6. The germline V gene has CDR1 LGHDT and CDR2 YNNKEL (reference sequence). The CDR3 runs 15 residues. DNA for the CDR3: TGTGCCAGCAGCCAAGATCTAGGGGGCTGGCAGCCCCAGCATTTT. Residues: CASSQDLGGWQPQHF.

This clonotype was detected a few times. The chain has TRBV7-9 and TRBJ2-5; TRBD1 might be the D (6 bases). Trimming left V 5 bases short and J 5 bases short, with 21 bases between. This CDR3 is 16 amino acids long. The germline gives CDR1 SEHNR, CDR2 FQNEAQ (reference sequence). In nucleotides, the CDR3 is TGTGCCAGCAGCCTTTGGGCAACAGGGTCTGACGAGACCCAGTACTTC. Amino acid sequence: CASSLWATGSDETQYF.

The V call is TRBV2, the J call TRBJ2-2; 9 positions match TRBD1. The CDR3 covers 15 residues. The ends lost 2 bases at V and 5 bases at J; junction bases unmatched: 3. From germline, CDR1 is SNHLY and CDR2 FYNNEI. In nucleotides, the CDR3 is TGTGCCAGCAGTGAATTGGGACAGGGTACCGGGGAGCTGTTTTTT. Translation: CASSELGQGTGELFF.

This clonotype was seen only a few times. This chain connects TRBV11-3 to TRBJ2-1, with 13 nucleotides matching TRBD2. The J segment lost 12 bases and the V segment lost 5 bases, leaving 10 bases of the junction unmatched. Germline V gene lookup returns CDR1 SGHNT and CDR2 YENEEA. The CDR3 is made up of 15 amino acids. The CDR3 sequence: CASSARTSGSARQFF. In DNA, the CDR3 is TGTGCCAGCAGCGCCCGGACTAGCGGGAGTGCTCGGCAGTTCTTC. Drawing the rest from reference TRBV11-3 and TRBJ2-1, the complete variable domain is EAGVVQSPRYKIIEKKQPVAFWCNPISGHNTLYWYLQNLGQGPELLIRYENEEAVDDSQLPKDRFSAERLKGVDSTLKIQPAELGDSAVYLCASSARTSGSARQFFGPGTRLTVL.

This chain uses TRBV29-1 with TRBJ2-2; D uncertain. Trimming took 2 bases from V and 6 from J, leaving 16 bases between them. Germline assignment: CDR1 SQVTM and CDR2 ANQGSEA. The CDR3 extends over 15 amino acids. CDR3: CSVELQHIRPGELFF. The CDR3 DNA reads TGCAGCGTTGAACTTCAGCACATCAGGCCCGGGGAGCTGTTTTTT.

The V gene is TRBV6-1, the J gene TRBJ2-1, with 13 positions matching TRBD2. CDR3 length equals 13 residues. Germline CDR1 and CDR2: MNHNS and SASEGT. V shed 7 bases, J shed 9 bases, and the junction held 3 bases outside the gene matches. In DNA form, the CDR3 reads TGTGCCAGCAAATGGACTAGCGGGAGTGAGCAGTTCTTC. The encoded protein is CASKWTSGSEQFF.

The chain combines TRBV20-1 with TRBJ2-1, with D possibly being TRBD1 (5 bases). The CDR3 has 14 residues. V lost 0 bases to trimming and J lost 3 bases, with 9 bases between them. CDR1 and CDR2 from the germline V gene are DFQATT and SNEGSKA (reference sequence). The CDR3: CSARDQGVYNEQFF. Here the CDR3 DNA reads TGCAGTGCTAGAGATCAGGGTGTCTACAATGAGCAGTTCTTC.

CDR3 DNA: TGCGCCAGCAGCCAAGAACACAGGGGGCTGGTGACAGATACGCAGTATTTT. Protein sequence: CASSQEHRGLVTDTQYF. The chain links TRBV5-1 to TRBJ2-3; 9 nucleotides align to TRBD1. The CDR3 contains 17 residues. Germline values: CDR1 SGHRS, CDR2 YFSETQ. The trim removed 4 bases at V and 3 bases at J, leaving 12 bases unmatched.

CDR3 nucleotide sequence: TGTGCCAGCAGCTTAGATGAGACAGGGGGCCCTGAGTATATTGGCTACACCTTC. As protein: CASSLDETGGPEYIGYTF. This rearrangement joins TRBV7-9 to TRBJ1-2; 10 nucleotides align to TRBD1. Unmatched junction bases numbered 15, after V lost 1 base and J lost 7 bases. The germline V gene has CDR1 SEHNR and CDR2 FQNEAQ (reference sequence). This CDR3 region has 18 residues.

The chain uses TRBV5-1 and TRBJ2-7; perhaps D is TRBD1 or TRBD2 (5 bases each). Germline values: CDR1 SGHRS, CDR2 YFSETQ. The CDR3 contains 14 residues. V lost 3 bases and J lost 1, with 11 bases in between. The CDR3 nucleotides read TGCGCCAGCAGCTGGGACGTTACTTCCTACGAGCAGTACTTC. Translation gives CASSWDVTSYEQYF.

The rearrangement joins TRBV5-1 to TRBJ1-3; no firm D call. Germline CDR1 SGHRS, CDR2 YFSETQ. V dropped 0 bases and J dropped 0 bases, with 10 bases sitting between them. This CDR3 comprises 16 residues. The CDR3 spells CASSLEATFSGNTIYF. For the CDR3, the DNA is TGCGCCAGCAGCTTGGAGGCCACTTTCTCTGGAAACACCATATATTTT.

The chain recombines TRBV5-1 with TRBJ2-7; D remains ambiguous. Trimming stripped 0 bases from V and 9 bases from J, with 13 bases between. Germline CDR1 and CDR2: SGHRS and YFSETQ. CDR3 size: 13 residues. This CDR3 reads CASSLAGDATQYF. CDR3 nucleotides: TGCGCCAGCAGCTTGGCAGGAGATGCAACGCAGTACTTC.

V is TRBV20-1 and J is TRBJ2-1; 8 bases fit TRBD2. The germline gives CDR1 DFQATT, CDR2 SNEGSKA (reference sequence). CDR3 size: 19 residues. V was clipped by 3 bases and J by 0 bases; unmatched bases: 16. As DNA, the CDR3 is TGCAGTGCTAGGTGGTCCCTAGCGGGTGTCATGAGCTCCTACAATGAGCAGTTCTTC. Protein: CSARWSLAGVMSSYNEQFF.

The rearrangement joins TRBV5-5 to TRBJ2-3; TRBD2 matches at 7 bases. V trimming: 1 base; J trimming: 3 bases; junction bases outside the gene matches: 2. This CDR3 has 14 residues. Germline V gene data show CDR1 as SGHKS and CDR2 as YYEKEE (reference sequence). The DNA of the CDR3 is TGTGCCAGCAGCTTGCGGCGGGAGACAGATACGCAGTATTTT. Encoded protein: CASSLRRETDTQYF.

The chain is built from TRBV7-8 and TRBJ1-3; D unresolved. Trimming stripped 3 bases from V and 3 bases from J, with 12 bases between. The CDR3 spans 15 residues. Per germline, CDR1 SGHVS and CDR2 FQNEAQ. CDR3 nucleotide sequence: TGTGCCAGCAGCTTCCGGGCCCCCTTTGGAAACACCATATATTTT. Its translation is CASSFRAPFGNTIYF.

The rearrangement links TRBV6-1 to TRBJ2-1; 7 nucleotides align to TRBD2. Per the germline V gene, CDR1 is MNHNS and CDR2 is SASEGT. V was pared by 9 bases and J by 7 bases, with 12 bases of the junction left unmatched. The CDR3 is 14 residues long. CDR3 sequence: CASKGQRGKNEQFF. The CDR3 DNA reads as TGTGCCAGTAAAGGTCAGCGGGGTAAAAATGAGCAGTTCTTC.

The sample holds many counts of this clonotype. In DNA form, the CDR3 reads TGTGCCAGCAGCTTGGGGGCCTACAATGAGCAGTTCTTC. Protein sequence: CASSLGAYNEQFF. This rearrangement joins TRBV11-3 to TRBJ2-1, with D perhaps matching TRBD1 or TRBD2 (5 bases each). CDR1 is SGHNT and CDR2 is YENEEA in the germline V gene. The V and J ends lost 3 bases and 2 bases respectively, with 5 bases between them. The CDR3 is 13 residues long.

Only a few counts were recorded for this clonotype. The J gene is TRBJ1-6, the V gene TRBV20-1, with D perhaps TRBD1 (5 bases). The CDR3 covers 15 residues. Germline-derived CDR1 and CDR2 are DFQATT and SNEGSKA (reference sequence). V dropped 3 bases and J dropped 5 bases, with 14 bases sitting between them. The CDR3 spells CSASPGPIDNSPLHF. The CDR3 DNA reads TGCAGTGCTAGCCCGGGGCCAATAGATAATTCACCCCTCCACTTT.

This clonotype has only a few counts. V gene TRBV10-3 combines with J gene TRBJ2-3; tentatively, D is TRBD1 or TRBD2 (5 bases each). CDR3 length: 13 residues. The V and J ends lost 10 bases and 6 bases respectively, with 17 bases between them. Germline CDR1 and CDR2: ENHRY and SYGVKD. The CDR3 DNA sequence: TGTGCCACCCGGGGCTATTCGGGGGATACGCAGTATTTT. This codes for CATRGYSGDTQYF.

This clonotype was observed a few times. V usage is TRBV9 and J usage is TRBJ2-7; no clear D gene. Looked up from germline, CDR1 is SGDLS and CDR2 is YYNGEE. The CDR3 runs 13 residues. Trimming took 0 bases from V and 6 from J, leaving 10 bases between them. CDR3 DNA sequence: TGTGCCAGCAGCGTAGATTTAAGTGGCGAGCAGTACTTC. Translating gives CASSVDLSGEQYF. The full variable domain, its missing parts supplied by reference TRBV9 and TRBJ2-7, is DSGVTQTPKHLITATGQRVTLRCSPRSGDLSVYWYQQSLDQGLQFLIQYYNGEERAKGNILERFSAQQFPDLHSELNLSSLELGDSALYFCASSVDLSGEQYFGPGTRLTVT.

The sample holds many counts of this clonotype. The chain joins TRBV5-1 to TRBJ2-3, with no clear D. This CDR3 has 16 residues. V was trimmed by 2 bases and J by 0 bases, leaving 13 bases between them. Germline V gene lookup returns CDR1 SGHRS and CDR2 YFSETQ. As DNA, the CDR3 is TGCGCCAGCAGCTTTTCTAGTAACCCTAGCACAGATACGCAGTATTTT. It specifies CASSFSSNPSTDTQYF. The variable domain in full, with the rest retrieved from reference TRBV5-1 and TRBJ2-3, is KAGVTQTPRYLIKTRGQQVTLSCSPISGHRSVSWYQQTPGQGLQFLFEYFSETQRNKGNFPGRFSGRQFSNSRSEMNVSTLELGDSALYLCASSFSSNPSTDTQYFGPGTRLTVL.

The chain is built from TRBV21-1 and TRBJ2-7; the listed D gene, TRBD2, was not tested against the DNA. TRBV21-1 is a known pseudogene. This CDR3 has 15 residues. The CDR3 is CASTKPGLSSYEQYF. In DNA, the CDR3 is TGTGCCAGCACCAAACCGGGACTCAGCTCCTACGAGCAGTACTTC.

The J gene is TRBJ1-4, the V gene TRBV12-3 or TRBV12-4, with 7 positions matching TRBD1. This CDR3 is built from 14 residues. V lost 6 bases, J lost 4 bases, and 5 bases stayed unmatched. The DNA of the CDR3 is TGTGCCAGCAGCCAACAGGGGTTTAATGAAAAACTGTTTTTT. Its translation: CASSQQGFNEKLFF.

This clonotype was detected ten times or more. This rearrangement joins TRBV5-1 to TRBJ1-1; D call uncertain. The CDR3 length is 12 residues. V gave up 0 bases and J gave up 6 bases, with 6 bases separating them. CDR1 is SGHRS and CDR2 is YFSETQ in the germline V gene. CDR3 region: CASSLGQAEAFF. In DNA form, the CDR3 reads TGCGCCAGCAGCTTGGGGCAGGCTGAAGCTTTCTTT.

This chain links TRBV20-1 with TRBJ2-7; the match to TRBD2 covers 7 bases. Germline V gene data show CDR1 as DFQATT and CDR2 as SNEGSKA (reference sequence). There are 14 residues in the CDR3. V lost 0 bases and J lost 3; bases outside the gene matches: 5. CDR3 sequence: CSARDKSSGYEQYF. The CDR3 DNA reads as TGCAGTGCTAGAGATAAATCTAGCGGCTACGAGCAGTACTTC.

The table lists this clonotype with many counts. This chain links TRBV29-1 with TRBJ2-6; D is uncertain. This CDR3 comprises 15 residues. The ends were cut back, 3 bases at V and 0 bases at J, with 9 bases in the middle. Germline V gene lookup returns CDR1 SQVTM and CDR2 ANQGSEA. The CDR3, as DNA: TGCAGCGTTGAGGGCAGCGCCTCTGGGGCCAACGTCCTGACTTTC. Residues: CSVEGSASGANVLTF.

This clonotype has a handful of counts. The V call is TRBV12-3 or TRBV12-4, the J call TRBJ1-1, with D possibly matching TRBD1 (5 bases). The CDR3 covers 14 residues. Trimming took off 7 bases at V and 3 bases at J, with 15 bases between the two ends. The DNA of the CDR3 is TGTGCCAGCACTCCTTCCGGGGGACACACTGAAGCTTTCTTT. Its translation is CASTPSGGHTEAFF.

The chain carries TRBV2 and TRBJ2-1, with 9 bases matching TRBD2. Germline V gives CDR1 SNHLY, CDR2 FYNNEI. The CDR3 loop spans 15 amino acids. V was pared by 2 bases and J by 2 bases, with 1 base of the junction left unmatched. CDR3 in amino acids: CASSELAGTYNEQFF. The DNA for the CDR3 is TGTGCCAGCAGTGAACTAGCGGGGACCTACAATGAGCAGTTCTTC.